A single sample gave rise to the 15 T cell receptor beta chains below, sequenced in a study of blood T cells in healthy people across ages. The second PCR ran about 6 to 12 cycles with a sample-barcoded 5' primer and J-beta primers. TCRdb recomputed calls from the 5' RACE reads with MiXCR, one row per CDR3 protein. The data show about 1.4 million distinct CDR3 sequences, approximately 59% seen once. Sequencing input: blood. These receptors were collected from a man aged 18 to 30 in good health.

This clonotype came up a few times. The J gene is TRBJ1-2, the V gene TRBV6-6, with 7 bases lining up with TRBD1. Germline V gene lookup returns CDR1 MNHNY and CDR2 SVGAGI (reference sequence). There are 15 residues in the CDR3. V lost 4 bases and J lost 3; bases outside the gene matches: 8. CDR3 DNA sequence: TGTGCCAGCAGTTCCAGACAGGGCAGCCACTATGGCTACACCTTC. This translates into CASSSRQGSHYGYTF.

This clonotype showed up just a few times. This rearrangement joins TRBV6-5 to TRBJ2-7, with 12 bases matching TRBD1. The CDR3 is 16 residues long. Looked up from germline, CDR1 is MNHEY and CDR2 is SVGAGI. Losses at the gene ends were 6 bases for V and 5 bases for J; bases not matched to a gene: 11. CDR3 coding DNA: TGTGCCAGCAGCAACCCGGGACAGGGGGCATCGGACGAGCAGTACTTC. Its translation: CASSNPGQGASDEQYF.

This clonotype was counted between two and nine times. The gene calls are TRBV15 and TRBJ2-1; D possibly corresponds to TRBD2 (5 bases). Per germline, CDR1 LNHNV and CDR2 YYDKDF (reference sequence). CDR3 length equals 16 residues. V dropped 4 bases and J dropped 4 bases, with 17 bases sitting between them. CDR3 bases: TGTGCCACCAGCAATGGACGGGGTAGGACTTACAATGAGCAGTTCTTC. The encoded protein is CATSNGRGRTYNEQFF.

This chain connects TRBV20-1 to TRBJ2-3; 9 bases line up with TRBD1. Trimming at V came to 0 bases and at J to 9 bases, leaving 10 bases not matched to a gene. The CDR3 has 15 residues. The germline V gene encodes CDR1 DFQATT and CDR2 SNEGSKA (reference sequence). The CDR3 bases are TGCAGTGCTAGAGATAGGGACAGGGACTTCGCGACGCAGTATTTT. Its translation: CSARDRDRDFATQYF.

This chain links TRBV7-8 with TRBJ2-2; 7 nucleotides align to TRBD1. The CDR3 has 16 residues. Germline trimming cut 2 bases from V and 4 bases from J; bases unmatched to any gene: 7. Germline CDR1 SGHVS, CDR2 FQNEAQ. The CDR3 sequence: CASSLRGTALTGELFF. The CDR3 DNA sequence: TGTGCCAGCAGCTTAAGGGGGACAGCGCTCACCGGGGAGCTGTTTTTT.

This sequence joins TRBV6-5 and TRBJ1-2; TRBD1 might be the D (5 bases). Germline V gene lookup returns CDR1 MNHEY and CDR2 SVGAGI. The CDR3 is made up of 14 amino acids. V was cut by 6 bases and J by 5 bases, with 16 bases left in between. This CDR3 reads CASRRPRDPYGYTF. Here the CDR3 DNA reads TGTGCCAGCAGACGCCCCCGGGACCCTTATGGCTACACCTTC.

The CDR3 coding sequence is TGCAGCGTACCTTCAGGGGTGGATGGCTACACCTTC. This gives the protein CSVPSGVDGYTF. The chain is built from TRBV29-1 and TRBJ1-2; weak D call: TRBD1 (6 bases). Germline V CDR1 and CDR2: SQVTM, ANQGSEA. The CDR3 is 12 amino acids. V shed 6 bases and J shed 6 bases, with 14 bases lying between them.

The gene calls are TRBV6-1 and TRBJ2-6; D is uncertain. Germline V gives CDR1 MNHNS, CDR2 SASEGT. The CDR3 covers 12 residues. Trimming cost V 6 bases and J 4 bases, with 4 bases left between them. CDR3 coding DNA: TGTGCCAGCAGAGACGGGGCCAACGTCCTGACTTTC. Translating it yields CASRDGANVLTF.

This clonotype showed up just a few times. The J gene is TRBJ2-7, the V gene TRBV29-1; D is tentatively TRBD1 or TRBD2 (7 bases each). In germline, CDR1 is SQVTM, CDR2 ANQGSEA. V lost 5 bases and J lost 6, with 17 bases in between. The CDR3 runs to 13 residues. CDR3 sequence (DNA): TGCAGCGTTCTCCAGGGGGGGGGCGGCGAGCAGTACTTC. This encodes CSVLQGGGGEQYF.

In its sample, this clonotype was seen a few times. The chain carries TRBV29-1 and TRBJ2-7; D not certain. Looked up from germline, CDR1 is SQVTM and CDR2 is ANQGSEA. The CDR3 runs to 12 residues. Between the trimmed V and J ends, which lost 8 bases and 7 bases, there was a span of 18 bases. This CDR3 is CSTFNSPDEQYF. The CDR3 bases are TGCAGCACCTTCAATTCCCCTGATGAGCAGTACTTC.

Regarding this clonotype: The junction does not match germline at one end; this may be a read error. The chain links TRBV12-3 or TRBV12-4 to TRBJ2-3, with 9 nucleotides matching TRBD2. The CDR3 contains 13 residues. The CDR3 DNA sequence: TGTGCCAGCAGTTTGACTAGCGGAGATGCGCAGTATTTT. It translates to CASSLTSGDAQYF.

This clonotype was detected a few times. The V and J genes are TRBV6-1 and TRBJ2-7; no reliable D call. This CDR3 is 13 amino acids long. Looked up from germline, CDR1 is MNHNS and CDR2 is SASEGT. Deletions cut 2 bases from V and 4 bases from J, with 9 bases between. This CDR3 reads CASSELGLYEQYF. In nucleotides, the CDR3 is TGTGCCAGCAGTGAACTAGGGTTATACGAGCAGTACTTC.

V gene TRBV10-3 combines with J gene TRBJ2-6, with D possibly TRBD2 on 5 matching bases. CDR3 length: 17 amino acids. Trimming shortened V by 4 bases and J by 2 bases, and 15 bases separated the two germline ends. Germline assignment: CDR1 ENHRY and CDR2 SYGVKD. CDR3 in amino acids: CAISGSPGGTGANVLTF. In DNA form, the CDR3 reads TGTGCCATCAGTGGGTCGCCAGGAGGTACTGGGGCCAACGTCCTGACTTTC.

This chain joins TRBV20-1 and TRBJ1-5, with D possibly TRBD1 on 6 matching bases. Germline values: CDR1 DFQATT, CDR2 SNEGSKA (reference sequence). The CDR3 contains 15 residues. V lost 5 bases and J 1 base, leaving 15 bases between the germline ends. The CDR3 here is CSAGRIGGSNQPQHF. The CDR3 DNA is TGCAGTGCTGGCCGCATAGGGGGGAGCAATCAGCCCCAGCATTTT.

The CDR3 reads CATSRAGTGNYGYTF. As DNA, the CDR3 is TGTGCCACCAGCAGAGCTGGGACGGGTAACTATGGCTACACCTTC. The chain uses TRBV15 and TRBJ1-2; tentatively, D is TRBD1 (5 bases). This CDR3 is built from 15 residues. V dropped 1 base and J dropped 1 base, with 10 bases sitting between them. From germline, CDR1 is LNHNV and CDR2 YYDKDF (reference sequence).